What follows is one T cell receptor beta chain and its context. This record comes from a study of monozygotic twins with cystic fibrosis. The data were produced by immunoSEQ multiplex PCR, yet TCRdb's version contains in-frame clones alone and is incomplete. The sample includes about 21,000 clones, roughly 89% of them seen just once. Germline-derived CDR1 and CDR2 are MGHRA and YSYEKL. The CDR3 extends over 15 amino acids. V was pared by 1 base and J by 5 bases, with 9 bases between. V usage is TRBV4-1 and J usage is TRBJ1-6; D is possibly TRBD1 (5 bases). This TCR was recovered from a girl aged 2 to 9 with cystic fibrosis. Sequenced: blood. The DNA for the CDR3 is TGCGCCAGCAGCCAAGTAGGAGGGGATAATTCACCCCTCCACTTT. The encoded protein is CASSQVGGDNSPLHF.